The 5 T cell receptor beta chains below come from one sample, sequenced in a study of T cells in Graves' hyperthyroidism and ophthalmopathy. It was RNA transcripts that yielded the amplified TCR beta CDR3 regions. HTBI primers were the set used in a first-round RT-PCR of the TCR CDR3. TCRdb re-derived calls from the multiplex PCR reads in MiXCR, one entry per CDR3 protein. Of almost 600,000 distinct CDR3 sequences listed, roughly 46% are singletons. Sequencing was carried out using peripheral blood or thyroid tissue (not recorded which). Every receptor here comes from a woman aged 18-29 years with Graves' hyperthyroidism.

This clonotype was found many times. The V call is TRBV7-2, the J call TRBJ1-2; D perhaps matches TRBD1 (5 bases). This CDR3 spans 15 amino acids. V was cut by 7 bases and J by 6 bases, with 21 bases left in between. Germline CDR1 is SGHTA and CDR2 is FQGNSA. The CDR3 region is CASTGGTAAAHGYTF. DNA of the CDR3: TGTGCCAGCACTGGGGGGACGGCTGCGGCGCATGGCTACACCTTC.

This clonotype was seen ten or more times. The J gene is TRBJ2-7, the V gene TRBV2; possibly TRBD1 for D (5 bases). CDR1 SNHLY and CDR2 FYNNEI come from the germline V gene. Trimming took 3 bases from V and 1 from J, leaving 10 bases between them. The CDR3 has 14 residues. DNA for the CDR3: TGTGCCAGCAGTGAGTTGGGGCAGTCCTACGAGCAGTACTTC. It yields the protein CASSELGQSYEQYF.

This clonotype was counted many times. The chain is built from TRBV7-6 and TRBJ2-7; D is uncertain. The V end lost 0 bases, the J end lost 2 bases, and 8 bases lay between the germline ends. From germline, CDR1 is SGHVS and CDR2 FNYEAQ. The CDR3 has 14 residues. Here the CDR3 DNA reads TGTGCCAGCAGCTTAGCACGGAGTACCTACGAGCAGTACTTC. It encodes CASSLARSTYEQYF. Full variable domain (missing parts from reference TRBV7-6 and TRBJ2-7): GAGVSQSPRYKVTKRGQDVALRCDPISGHVSLYWYRQALGQGPEFLTYFNYEAQQDKSGLPNDRFSAERPEGSISTLTIQRTEQRDSAMYRCASSLARSTYEQYFGPGTRLTVT.

This clonotype has at least ten counts. The rearrangement joins TRBV12-3 or TRBV12-4 to TRBJ2-6, with D unresolved. The CDR3 has 15 residues. V shed 2 bases and J shed 1 base, with 6 bases lying between them. The chain's CDR3 is CASSLYGSGANVLTF. The CDR3 DNA reads TGTGCCAGCAGTTTATACGGGTCTGGGGCCAACGTCCTGACTTTC.

The gene calls are TRBV2 and TRBJ2-7, with 10 positions matching TRBD2. V gave up 5 bases and J gave up 7 bases; unmatched junction bases: 5. The CDR3 is 13 residues long. Germline V gene sequence: CDR1 SNHLY, CDR2 FYNNEI. Here the CDR3 DNA reads TGTGCCAGCAGTACGGGACTAGCGTATGAGCAGTACTTC. Its protein is CASSTGLAYEQYF.